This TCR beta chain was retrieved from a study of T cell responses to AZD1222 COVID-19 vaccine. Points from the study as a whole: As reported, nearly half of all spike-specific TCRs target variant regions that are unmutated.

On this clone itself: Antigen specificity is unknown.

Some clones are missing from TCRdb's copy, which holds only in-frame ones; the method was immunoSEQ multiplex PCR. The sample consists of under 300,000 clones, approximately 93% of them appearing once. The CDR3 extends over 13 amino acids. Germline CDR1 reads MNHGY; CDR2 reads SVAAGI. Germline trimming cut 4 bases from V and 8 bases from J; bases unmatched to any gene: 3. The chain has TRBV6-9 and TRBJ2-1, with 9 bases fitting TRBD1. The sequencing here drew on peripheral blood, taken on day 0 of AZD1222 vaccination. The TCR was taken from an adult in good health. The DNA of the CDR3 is TGTGCCAGCAGTTCCCGGGACAGGGATGAGCAGTTCTTC. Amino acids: CASSSRDRDEQFF.